A selection of T cell receptor beta chains follows, all from one sample in a study of T cell repertoires in cytomegalovirus infection. TCRdb fed the reads into MiXCR, producing one record per CDR3 protein. Among some 350,000 distinct CDR3 sequences listed, 18% were seen once. Sequencing was carried out using PBMCs. Receptors were obtained from a human donor in good health (CMV status not recorded). Some clones in this sample may be carry-over from other donors' samples. CDR3s leave out the opening cysteine and the closing phenylalanine or tryptophan. The order of the fields is V gene, J gene, clone size, CDR3 protein. Part of the rows lack a size; the others show once, few, many or a class for expanded clones.

>TRBV10-3|TRBJ2-1|NA
AMGGRVDNEQF
>TRBV7-6|TRBJ1-3|NA
ASSPDRASGNTIY
>TRBV7-9|TRBJ2-2|NA
ASSFVVAGYTGELF
>TRBV7-6|TRBJ2-7|NA
ASRVFSRDNSYEQY
>TRBV10-3|TRBJ2-3|NA
AIKPDQITDTQY
>TRBV19|TRBJ1-5|few
ASSLTDSVNQPQH
>TRBV7-9|TRBJ2-7|NA
ASSRSAGGPYEQY
>TRBV2|TRBJ1-2|few
ASSRGAPNYGYT
>TRBV19|TRBJ2-1|few
ASAGRGSYNEQF
>TRBV5-1|TRBJ2-7|few
ASSGTDLYEQY
>TRBV5-1|TRBJ1-2|NA
ASSSLQGATYGYT
>TRBV12-3/TRBV12-4|TRBJ1-2|few
ASSLNYYGYT
>TRBV7-2|TRBJ2-5|few
ASSFLGPQETQY
>TRBV12-3/TRBV12-4|TRBJ2-7|few
ASSLFEGGEQY
>TRBV29-1|TRBJ2-7|NA
SVEDRDHSYEQY
>TRBV7-2|TRBJ2-3|many
ASSYSGTSTDTQY
>TRBV10-3|TRBJ2-3|few
AIRETATDTQY
>TRBV20-1|TRBJ1-1|NA
TGQMNTEAF
>TRBV28|TRBJ2-3|many
ASRGLPNTQY
>TRBV12-3/TRBV12-4|TRBJ2-2|many
AIGRDSSNTGELF
>TRBV20-1|TRBJ2-5|NA
SATEETQY
>TRBV10-2|TRBJ1-2|many
ASKAGKDYGYT
>TRBV20-1|TRBJ1-6|NA
SASDGGNSPLH
>TRBV6-2/TRBV6-3|TRBJ1-5|many
ASSEDRTTSSDQPQH
>TRBV12-3/TRBV12-4|TRBJ1-1|many
ASSPVVGQLNTEAF
>TRBV30|TRBJ2-3|NA
AWSVQGDTQY
>TRBV20-1|TRBJ2-3|few
SAIRIDTQY
>TRBV30|TRBJ2-1|NA
AWTAEIYNEQF
>TRBV7-2|TRBJ2-3|NA
ANSTRTPEDTQY
>TRBV29-1|TRBJ2-1|NA
SVAVAGAGNEQF
>TRBV4-2|TRBJ2-1|few
ASSQDWRQANNEQF
>TRBV5-4|TRBJ2-2|NA
ASSSGPAGGNTGELF
>TRBV7-9|TRBJ2-5|few
ASSESSGQETQY
>TRBV19|TRBJ1-5|NA
ASSIPQLNQPQH
>TRBV7-2|TRBJ1-6|NA
ASSPGDIGVPLH
>TRBV20-1|TRBJ2-3|NA
SAQLEVVDTQY
>TRBV15|TRBJ1-5|NA
ATSRAGKNSNQPQH
>TRBV20-1|TRBJ2-3|few
SASAPEGYSTDTQY
>TRBV7-8|TRBJ2-2|many
ASSTHDRSNTGELF
>TRBV7-2|TRBJ2-7|many
ASSSTGLPLYEQY
>TRBV19|TRBJ1-1|few
ASSPIHANTEAF
>TRBV7-2|TRBJ2-3|many
ASREMPTDTQY
>TRBV6-2/TRBV6-3|TRBJ2-1|few
ASSYEASGSSYNEQF